This T cell receptor beta chain comes out of a study of blood T cell repertoires in COVID-19. Study as a whole: Acute and convalescent COVID-19 specimens originated in the United States, Italy and Spain.

Original analysis: Amplification of reference gene primers was used by the study to estimate nucleated cell counts. Clones were read by immunoSEQ multiplex PCR, and TCRdb kept only the in-frame ones, dropping some. From that table come the V and J calls and clone size; the DNA was used to work out D and trimming. Of over 100,000 clones in the sample, 91% are singletons; the top ten hold 4.2%. Germline CDR1 reads SEHNR; CDR2 reads FQNEAQ (reference sequence). V was shortened by 6 bases and J by 3 bases, with 26 bases between the two germline ends. This CDR3 has 18 residues. The clonotype was recovered from a man aged 18 to 29 with acute or convalescent COVID-19. Sequences were obtained from peripheral blood. The chain recombines TRBV7-9 with TRBJ2-5; TRBD2 might be the D (5 bases). The CDR3 spells CASSFSPHGVLREETQYF. The CDR3 nucleotides are TGTGCCAGCAGTTTTTCCCCTCACGGGGTCCTGAGGGAAGAGACCCAGTACTTC.